This T cell receptor (beta chain) stems from a study of blood T cell repertoires in COVID-19. The overall study: Samples of COVID-19 (acute and convalescent) were obtained from the United States, Italy and Spain. PBMCs, B-cell-depleted T cells, or T cells were the source of the cDNA or gDNA that made up the material.

Germline assignment: CDR1 LNHDA and CDR2 SQIVND (reference sequence). Trimming cost V 5 bases and J 7 bases; bases outside gene matches: 15. The CDR3 loop spans 16 amino acids. Original analysis: By means of reference gene primer amplification, nucleated cell counts were estimated. Here immunoSEQ multiplex PCR was the method, and the copy in TCRdb shows in-frame clones only, minus some. V, J and clone size are those of that table, while D and trimming were read from the DNA. The sample gives 150,000 or so clones, about 85% of which show up once; roughly 0.6% is in the top ten. Patients of the Seattle cohort, enrolled during active infection, were followed longitudinally.

The chain employs TRBV19 and TRBJ1-2; 8 bases match TRBD1. Sequenced sample: peripheral blood. This clonotype was obtained from a man aged 55-75 years with COVID-19, enrolled during active disease. CDR3 region: CASSAIGLDRVFGYTF. The CDR3 DNA is TGTGCCAGTAGTGCCATTGGGCTGGACAGGGTATTTGGCTACACCTTC.